This T cell receptor beta chain was recovered during a study of T cells after yellow fever vaccination. This clonotype turned up a few times. The 5'RACE template-switching step produced TCR cDNA and added a universal primer site and UMIs. TCRdb recomputed calls from the 5' RACE reads with MiXCR, one row per CDR3 protein. The data hold 550,000 to 750,000 distinct CDR3 sequences, with 13% observed a single time. The CDR3 runs to 14 residues. Trimming took 4 bases from V and 6 from J; bases not matched to a gene: 4. Germline CDR1 MNHEY, CDR2 SVGAGI. Source: PBMCs, taken on the day of the yellow fever booster vaccination. This chain connects TRBV6-5 to TRBJ2-1; 9 nucleotides agree with TRBD1. The TCR comes from a man aged 30 to 45 who received the YFV17D yellow fever vaccine. For the CDR3, the DNA is TGTGCCAGCAGTTCACAGGGGGCGAGCAATGAGCAGTTCTTC. As protein: CASSSQGASNEQFF.